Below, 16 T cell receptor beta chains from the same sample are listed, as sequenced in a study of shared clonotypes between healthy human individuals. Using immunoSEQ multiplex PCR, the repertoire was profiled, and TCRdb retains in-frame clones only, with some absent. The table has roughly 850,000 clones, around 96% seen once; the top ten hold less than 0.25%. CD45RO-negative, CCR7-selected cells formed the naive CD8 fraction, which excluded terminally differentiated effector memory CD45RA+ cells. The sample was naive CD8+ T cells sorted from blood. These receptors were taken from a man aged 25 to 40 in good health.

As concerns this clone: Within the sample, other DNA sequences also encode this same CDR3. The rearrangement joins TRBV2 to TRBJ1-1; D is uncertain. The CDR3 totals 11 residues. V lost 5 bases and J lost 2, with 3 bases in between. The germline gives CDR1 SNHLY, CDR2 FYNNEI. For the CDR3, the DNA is TGTGCCAGCAGTTCTAACACTGAAGCTTTCTTT. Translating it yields CASSSNTEAFF. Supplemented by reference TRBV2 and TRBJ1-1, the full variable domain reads EPEVTQTPSHQVTQMGQEVILRCVPISNHLYFYWYRQILGQKVEFLVSFYNNEISEKSEIFDDQFSVERPDGSNFTLKIRSTKLEDSAMYFCASSSNTEAFFGQGTRLTVV.

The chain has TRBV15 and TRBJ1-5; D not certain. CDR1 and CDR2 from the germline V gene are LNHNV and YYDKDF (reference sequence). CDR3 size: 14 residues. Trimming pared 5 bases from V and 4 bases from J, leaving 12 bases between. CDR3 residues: CATSSNSANQPQHF. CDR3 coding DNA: TGTGCCACCAGCTCTAATTCCGCAAATCAGCCCCAGCATTTT. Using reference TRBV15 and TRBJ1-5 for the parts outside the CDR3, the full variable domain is DAMVIQNPRYQVTQFGKPVTLSCSQTLNHNVMYWYQQKSSQAPKLLFHYYDKDFNNEADTPDNFQSRRPNTSFCFLDIRSPGLGDTAMYLCATSSNSANQPQHFGDGTRLSIL.

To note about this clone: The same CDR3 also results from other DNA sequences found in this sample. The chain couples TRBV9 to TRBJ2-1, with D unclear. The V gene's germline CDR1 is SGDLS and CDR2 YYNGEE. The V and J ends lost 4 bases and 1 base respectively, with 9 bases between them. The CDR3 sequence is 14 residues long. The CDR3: CASSPSGSYNEQFF. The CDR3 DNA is TGTGCCAGCAGCCCGAGTGGGTCCTACAATGAGCAGTTCTTC.

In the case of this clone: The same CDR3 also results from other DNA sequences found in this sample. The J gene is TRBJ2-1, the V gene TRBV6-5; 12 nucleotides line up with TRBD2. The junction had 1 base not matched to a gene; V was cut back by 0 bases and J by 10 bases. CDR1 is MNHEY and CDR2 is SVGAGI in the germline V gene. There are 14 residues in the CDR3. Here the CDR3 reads CASSYSGTSGEQFF. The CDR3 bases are TGTGCCAGCAGTTACTCCGGGACTAGCGGGGAGCAGTTCTTC.

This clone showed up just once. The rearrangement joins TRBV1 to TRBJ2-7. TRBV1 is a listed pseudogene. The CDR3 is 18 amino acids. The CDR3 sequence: CTSSQDFDIGGVSYEQYF. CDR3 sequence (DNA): TGCACCAGCAGCCAAGATTTCGACATTGGCGGCGTCTCCTACGAGCAGTACTTC.

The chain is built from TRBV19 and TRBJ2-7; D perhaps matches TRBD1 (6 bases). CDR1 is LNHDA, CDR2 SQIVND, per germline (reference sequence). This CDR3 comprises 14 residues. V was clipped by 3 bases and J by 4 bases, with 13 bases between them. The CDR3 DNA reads TGTGCCAGTAGTATTCTTCTACAGGGTTACGAGCAGTACTTC. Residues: CASSILLQGYEQYF.

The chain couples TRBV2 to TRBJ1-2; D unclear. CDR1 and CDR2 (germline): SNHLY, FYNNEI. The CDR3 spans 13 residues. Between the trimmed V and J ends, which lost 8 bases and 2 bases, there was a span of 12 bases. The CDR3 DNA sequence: TGTGCCAGCCGGCCAGGTGACAACTATGGCTACACCTTC. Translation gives CASRPGDNYGYTF.

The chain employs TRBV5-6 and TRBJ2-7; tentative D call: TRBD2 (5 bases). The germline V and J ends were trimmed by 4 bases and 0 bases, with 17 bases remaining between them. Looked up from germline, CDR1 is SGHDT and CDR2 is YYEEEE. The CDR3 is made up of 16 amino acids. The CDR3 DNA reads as TGTGCCAGCAGCGCTAAAGTCGGGGTTTCCTCCTACGAGCAGTACTTC. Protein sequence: CASSAKVGVSSYEQYF.

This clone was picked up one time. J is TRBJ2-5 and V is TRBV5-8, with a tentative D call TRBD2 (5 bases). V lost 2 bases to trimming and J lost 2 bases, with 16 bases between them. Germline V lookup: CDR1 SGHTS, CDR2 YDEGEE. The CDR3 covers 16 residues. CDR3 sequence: CASSFSAVRRQETQYF. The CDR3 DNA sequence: TGTGCCAGCAGCTTTAGCGCTGTCCGTCGACAAGAGACCCAGTACTTC.

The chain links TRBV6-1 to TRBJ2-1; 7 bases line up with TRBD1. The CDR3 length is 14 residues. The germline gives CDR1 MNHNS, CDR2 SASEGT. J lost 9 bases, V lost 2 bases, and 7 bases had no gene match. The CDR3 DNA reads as TGTGCCAGCAGTGAATACCGACAGGGTCGTGAGCAGTTCTTC. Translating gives CASSEYRQGREQFF.

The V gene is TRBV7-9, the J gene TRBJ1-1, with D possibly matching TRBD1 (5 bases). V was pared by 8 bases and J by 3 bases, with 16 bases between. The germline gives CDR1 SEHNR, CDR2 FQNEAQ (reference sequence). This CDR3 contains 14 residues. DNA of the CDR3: TGTGCCAGCTGTCAGGGAGTCGCGGACACTGAAGCTTTCTTT. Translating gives CASCQGVADTEAFF.

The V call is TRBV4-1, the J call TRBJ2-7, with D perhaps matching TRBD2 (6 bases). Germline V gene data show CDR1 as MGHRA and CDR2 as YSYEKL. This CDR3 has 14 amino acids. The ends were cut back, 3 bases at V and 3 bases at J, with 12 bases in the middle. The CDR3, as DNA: TGCGCCAGCAGCCAGGGACTTAAACTCTACGAGCAGTACTTC. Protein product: CASSQGLKLYEQYF.

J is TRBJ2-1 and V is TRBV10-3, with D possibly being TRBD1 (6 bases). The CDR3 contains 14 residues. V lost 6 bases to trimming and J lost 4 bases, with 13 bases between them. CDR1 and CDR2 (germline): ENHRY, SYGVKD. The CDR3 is CAIRGTPKYNEQFF. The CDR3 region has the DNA TGTGCCATCAGAGGGACACCGAAATACAATGAGCAGTTCTTC.

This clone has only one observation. The CDR3 DNA reads TGTGCCAGCAGAAAATTACCTGAAGCTTTCTTT. Translation: CASRKLPEAFF. The V gene is TRBV28, the J gene TRBJ1-1; D uncertain. V lost 6 bases and J lost 6, with 8 bases in between. Germline-derived CDR1 and CDR2 are MDHEN and SYDVKM. CDR3 size: 11 residues.

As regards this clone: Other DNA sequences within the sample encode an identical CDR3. The CDR3 sequence: CASSFSGSYEQYF. CDR3 coding DNA: TGTGCCAGCAGCTTTAGCGGGAGTTACGAGCAGTACTTC. V and J are TRBV7-8 and TRBJ2-7; TRBD2 aligns across 9 bases. Germline V gene lookup returns CDR1 SGHVS and CDR2 FQNEAQ. This CDR3 region has 13 residues. V shed 3 bases and J 4 bases; nucleotides not matched to a gene: 1.

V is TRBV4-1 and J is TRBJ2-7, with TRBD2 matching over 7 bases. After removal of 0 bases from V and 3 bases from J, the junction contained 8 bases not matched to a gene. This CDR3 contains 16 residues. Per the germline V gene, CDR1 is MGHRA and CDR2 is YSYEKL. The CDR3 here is CASSQDIGTTYYEQYF. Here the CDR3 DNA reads TGCGCCAGCAGCCAAGACATCGGGACTACCTACTACGAGCAGTACTTC.